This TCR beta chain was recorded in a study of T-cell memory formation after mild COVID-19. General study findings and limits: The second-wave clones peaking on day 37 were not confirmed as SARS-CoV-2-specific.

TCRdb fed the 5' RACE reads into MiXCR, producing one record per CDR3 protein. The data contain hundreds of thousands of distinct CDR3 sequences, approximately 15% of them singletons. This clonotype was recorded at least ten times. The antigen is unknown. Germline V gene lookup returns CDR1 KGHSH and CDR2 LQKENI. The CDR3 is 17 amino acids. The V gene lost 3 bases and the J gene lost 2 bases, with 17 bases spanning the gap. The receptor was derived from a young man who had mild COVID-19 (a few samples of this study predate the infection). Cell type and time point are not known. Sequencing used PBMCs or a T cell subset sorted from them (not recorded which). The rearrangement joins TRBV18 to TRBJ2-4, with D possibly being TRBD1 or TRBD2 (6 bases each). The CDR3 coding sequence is TGTGCCAGCTCACCCCTGGGGGGCGGCGTCTCCAAAAACATTCAGTACTTC. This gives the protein CASSPLGGGVSKNIQYF.